Below are 3 T cell receptor beta chains sequenced from a single sample in a study of response to subunit inactivated influenza vaccine. TCRdb reprocessed the RT-PCR reads via MiXCR and lists one record per CDR3 protein. The table shows about 570,000 distinct CDR3 sequences, with about 10% occurring only once. The same specimen was also included in a second study, on T cells expressing NK-cell markers. This second report adds: 5'RACE template switching built TCR beta cDNA with unique molecular identifiers.

Here the sequenced sample was PBMCs from blood, taken on the day of vaccination. The source is a man aged 50 or older who received an inactivated influenza vaccine.

This chain links TRBV7-8 with TRBJ2-7, with TRBD2 identical over 8 bases. This CDR3 spans 14 amino acids. Germline trimming cut 4 bases from V and 4 bases from J; bases unmatched to any gene: 6. CDR1 and CDR2 from the germline V gene are SGHVS and FQNEAQ. The CDR3 region has the DNA TGTGCCAGCAGCTCGACACAGCGGGGGTACGAGCAGTACTTC. It yields the protein CASSSTQRGYEQYF.

The rearrangement uses TRBV12-3 or TRBV12-4 and TRBJ2-5; 7 bases agree with TRBD1. Germline trimming cut 4 bases from V and 1 base from J; bases unmatched to any gene: 9. The CDR3 contains 16 residues. The CDR3 is CASSSPTGWRQETQYF. The CDR3 DNA follows: TGTGCCAGCAGTTCCCCGACAGGGTGGCGCCAAGAGACCCAGTACTTC.

The rearrangement links TRBV11-2 to TRBJ2-3; D uncertain. The V and J ends lost 1 base and 5 bases respectively, with 7 bases between them. This CDR3 is built from 13 residues. The V gene's germline CDR1 is SGHAT and CDR2 FQNNGV. The CDR3, as DNA: TGTGCCAGCAGCTTAGGCCATCAAGATACGCAGTATTTT. It codes for CASSLGHQDTQYF.